The clone carrying this T cell receptor (beta chain) was detected ten times or more. Its antigen is as yet unknown. Preparation of the TCRbeta library involved a method that used unique molecular identifiers. Each CDR3 protein gets one entry after TCRdb re-called the PCR reads with MiXCR. The table has 200,000 to 250,000 distinct CDR3 sequences, 11% seen once. This sample was included in a study of T-cell reconstitution after alpha-beta-depleted transplantation in children. Notes on the study in general: At the one-year point after transplant, T-cell counts and TCRbeta diversity were found to come mostly from T cells that had been newly produced. From surviving recipient T cells and thymic progenitors came the high day-60 TCRbeta diversity observed in some patients.

This clonotype was obtained from a child under three years old with acute myeloid leukemia, due to receive a stem cell transplant. The sequenced sample was PBMCs, obtained before TCRalphabeta/CD19-depleted stem cell transplant.

CDR3 residues: CASMAFKLNIQYF. CDR3 sequence (DNA): TGTGCCAGCATGGCTTTCAAGTTAAACATTCAGTACTTC. V is TRBV2 and J is TRBJ2-4; D is unclear. This CDR3 spans 13 amino acids. Trimming left V 7 bases short and J 6 bases short, with 13 bases between. Germline-derived CDR1 and CDR2 are SNHLY and FYNNEI.